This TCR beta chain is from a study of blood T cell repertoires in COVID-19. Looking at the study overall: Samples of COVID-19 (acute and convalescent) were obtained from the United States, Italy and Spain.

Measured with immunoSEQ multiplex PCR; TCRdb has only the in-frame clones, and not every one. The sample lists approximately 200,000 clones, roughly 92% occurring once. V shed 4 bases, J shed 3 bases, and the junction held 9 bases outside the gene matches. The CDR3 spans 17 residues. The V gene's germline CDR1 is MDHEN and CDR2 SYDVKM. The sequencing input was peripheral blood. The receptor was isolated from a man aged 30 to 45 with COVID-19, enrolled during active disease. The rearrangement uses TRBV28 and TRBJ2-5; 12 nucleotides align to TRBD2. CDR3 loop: CASSSTLAGGQEETQYF. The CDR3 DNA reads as TGTGCCAGCAGTTCCACCCTAGCGGGGGGGCAAGAAGAGACCCAGTACTTC.